One T cell receptor (beta chain) is described in this entry. Its antigen is currently not known. One base away there is no much larger clone; base qualities are not given. The cohort was made up of several hundred healthy bone marrow donors. All cohort members were sampled while nominally healthy, although unrecorded immune exposures were likely present. The donor was CMV seronegative and belonged to the group of over 300 seronegative cohort members. Every donor gave a peripheral blood sample, and the peripheral blood mononuclear cells from that sample were used for TCR beta sequencing. Genomic DNA was extracted from the blood cell samples with the Qiagen DNeasy Blood Extraction Kit. Taken from the germline V gene (reference sequence), the CDR1 and CDR2 loops are LNHNV and YYDKDF. From the cysteine up to the phenylalanine, the CDR3 has a length of 14 residues. Kept here is only the CDR3 DNA, which spans 42 bases and is read in frame from base 1. At the junction V is shortened by 6 bases and J by 4 bases; bases outside the gene matches: 5.

This sample was taken from a study of cytomegalovirus exposure and HLA in healthy donors (dated by TCRdb to about 2017). At the level of the whole study: An earlier analysis of more than 550 of the donors reported 276 Gb of sequence data and 95 million to 130 million unique TCR beta sequences obtained from around 190 million T cells. An early release that covered fewer than 750 HLA-typed donors contained about 300 gigabases of sequencing data and tens of millions of unique TCR sequences. Among the approximately 430 genotyped donors, approximately 76% belonged to the genetic ancestry cluster associated with self-reported Caucasian donors. The study aimed to test whether signatures of past pathogen exposure could be identified by cataloging public T cell receptors. The study used immunosequencing to profile the T cell repertoires of under 700 subjects and linked those repertoires to cytomegalovirus serostatus. A separate validation cohort of roughly 120 different subjects was used in addition to the roughly 700-subject first cohort. To predict cytomegalovirus infection status, the study brought together high-throughput TCR immunosequencing, statistical association of individual TCRs with disease status, and machine learning. In a later analysis, previously published TCR beta repertoires from about 670 donors were re-analyzed and high-resolution HLA genotyping was added so that TCR occurrence patterns could be studied. Rather than using new phenotypic data, the later analysis identified candidate immune exposures from TCR beta sequences and from how often those sequences occurred across donors. To decide whether each TCR beta V gene segment behaved as functional or pseudogenic, an earlier analysis of approximately 620 of the donors relied on high-throughput TCR beta sequencing. Alongside the repertoire data, information on donor age, sex, ethnicity and CMV serostatus was compiled. A later genetic analysis used genome-wide SNP genotypes for about 65% of the 666 donors, treating that subset as a discovery cohort. Every discovery cohort repertoire had been produced on one sequencing platform. Class I and class II HLA loci were covered by the typing at four-digit resolution. Typing coverage varied by locus: roughly 629-640 donors for A, B, C, DRB1 and DQB1; under 550 for DQA1; more than 600 for DPA1; 450 to 480 for DPB1. Roughly 5 DR-DQ haplotypes were handled as single units for association and clustering because linkage in the cohort was strong. Across under 500 genotyped donors of the cohort, an average of roughly 230,000 unique TCR beta nucleotide sequences per donor were sequenced, and around 20% of those sequences were non-productive.

General study outcomes and caveats: Linkage disequilibrium might explain the correlated functional status among segregating V segments, but an unknown experimental factor could not be ruled out. When HLA alleles, especially DR and DQ, strongly co-occurred, TCR associations were difficult to assign to individual alleles. According to a later analysis, parvovirus B19, influenza, CMV and Epstein-Barr virus appeared linked to several top co-occurrence clusters. Presence/absence analyses assumed roughly uniform sequencing depth across donors, an assumption that may not hold. According to the authors, the approach could potentially be generalized to other disease states and immunological phenotypes. Because the 87-base-pair reads could not distinguish some IMGT-functional V segments, including TRBV6-2 and TRBV6-3, those segments were excluded. In a later analysis, most CMV-associated TCR beta chains were found to appear HLA-restricted, with HLA associations seemingly driven largely by CMV exposure. Most TCR sequences were observed very rarely across donors, whereas some public TCRs were present in many individuals. V-gene and J-gene trimming of TCR beta chains was associated with a missense DCLRE1C variant in a later genetic analysis, and the association was replicated in an independent cohort. A later analysis found that HLA-associated TCR beta chains were more clonally expanded and had lower generation probabilities than equally common non-associated chains. A further reported finding was that TCR beta sequences accurately predicted the HLA-A and HLA-B alleles for most subjects in the first cohort. In an earlier analysis of fewer than 750 of the donors, most TCR beta V segments were observed in productive rearrangements about 87% or about 30% of the time, broadly matching IMGT annotations. The sequencing pipeline was judged likely to have produced a cluster of highly shared sequence variants as a technical artifact. Because counts were too low, approximately 18 rarely observed V segments, including chromosome 9 orphons, were excluded from the earlier analysis of around 640 of the donors. According to a later analysis, TCR association rates differed among HLA loci, with DRB1 alleles showing the most associated TCRs and HLA-C alleles showing the fewest. CMV serostatus was the only immune exposure information available for the cohort. In this cohort, only TCR beta chains were sequenced, and detectable features were limited by the absence of alpha or paired-chain data. HLA typing was unavailable for some donors at each locus, so association tests used only the typed subset. The classifier was reported to diagnose cytomegalovirus status with high specificity and sensitivity in both the original cohort and the validation cohort. Compared with the 666-donor mean, donors in an Asian-associated ancestry cluster had fewer N-insertions in productive TCRs, according to a later genetic analysis. In vitro tests confirmed that a few of the cytomegalovirus-associated TCR beta chains recognize cytomegalovirus antigens. A later analysis associated some 17,000 TCR beta sequences with specific HLA alleles at a false discovery rate of 0.05. In the study, approximately 150 TCR beta chains were listed as associated with cytomegalovirus.

Library method: the immunoSEQ multiplex PCR assay. The multiplex PCR relied on a mix of 60 forward primers for TCR Vbeta segments and 13 reverse primers for TCR Jbeta segments. A multiplex PCR assay on genomic DNA amplified the CDR3 region of rearranged TCR beta genes. Amplified TCR beta libraries were sequenced as 87-base-pair reads on the Illumina HiSeq System. Processing in the source paper ran as follows. A later analysis tallied some 79 million unique TCR beta chains across the 610 or so repertoires, and roughly 11 million of those chains were shared by two or more donors. Raw reads were error-corrected and collapsed into unique sequences with a nearest-neighbor algorithm that merged closely related sequences to remove PCR and sequencing errors. V, D and J gene segments were assigned by aligning CDR3 sequences to IMGT reference sequences. Each retained sequence needed at least a six-nucleotide match to both a V gene segment and a J gene segment. Rearrangements were classified as productive when the CDR3 lacked stop codons and remained in frame with V and J, and all other rearrangements were classified as non-productive. CDR3 was defined according to IMGT convention as the region running from the second conserved V-encoded cysteine to the conserved J-encoded phenylalanine. Sequences without an unambiguous match to a single V gene segment were excluded from the earlier analysis of about 600 of the donors. In an earlier analysis of around 590 of the donors, a V segment was called functional when productive rearrangements were above 56.7%, and segregating when the standard deviation between donors exceeded 5%. A statistical classification framework was built for diagnosing cytomegalovirus status from the catalog of TCR beta chain sequences. V and J gene assignment, in a later analysis, came from comparing TCR nucleotide sequences with IMGT/GENE-DB human TR gene sequences. Using the TCRdist pipeline, a later analysis assigned CDR3 sequences along with most-parsimonious VDJ recombination scenarios. In a later analysis, every TCR beta chain was defined by the combination of its CDR3 amino acid sequence and its V-gene family, and reads without a unique V-gene family were dropped. A later analysis removed 450 to 600 highly shared, low-generation-probability nucleotide sequences to deal with suspected cross-contamination and a sequencing artifact. For each public chain, a later analysis derived a clonal expansion index from normalized ranks of inferred template counts within each repertoire. A later analysis computed generation probabilities with a VDJ recombination model fitted to out-of-frame rearrangements, and checked the results against IGoR. Hypergeometric tests were used in a later analysis to score TCR-TCR, TCR-HLA and TCR-CMV co-occurrence, with a repertoire-size bias correction applied to the TCR pairs. To estimate false discovery rates, a later analysis permuted the HLA or CMV assignments 20 times. In a later analysis, co-occurring TCRs were grouped with DBSCAN, and TCRdist sequence similarity was added when clustering was performed within HLA-allele-positive subsets. Repertoires with fewer than 30,000 or more than 120,000 public chains, plus five repertoires with anomalous nucleotide sharing, were excluded from co-occurrence clustering. TCRdb's version of the immuneACCESS table is confined to in-frame rearrangements and falls short of the full clone set. An unresolved V gene accounts for under half of the shortfall where checked; the remainder is of unknown origin. For V, J and clone size, that table is used; D and trimming come from the DNA. Counted in this sample were about 150,000 clones; 80% to 85% of them appeared once. The ten largest clonotypes hold 1.2% of the sample.

The sample comprised PBMCs. In this chain, TRBV15 is recombined with TRBJ2-5, with TRBD2 matching 10 junction bases. The TCR comes from a boy younger than 10 in good health and CMV-seronegative. The DNA sequence is as follows: TGTGCCACCAGGGCTAGCGGGGGCCCAGAGACCCAGTACTTC. It translates as CATRASGGPETQYF.